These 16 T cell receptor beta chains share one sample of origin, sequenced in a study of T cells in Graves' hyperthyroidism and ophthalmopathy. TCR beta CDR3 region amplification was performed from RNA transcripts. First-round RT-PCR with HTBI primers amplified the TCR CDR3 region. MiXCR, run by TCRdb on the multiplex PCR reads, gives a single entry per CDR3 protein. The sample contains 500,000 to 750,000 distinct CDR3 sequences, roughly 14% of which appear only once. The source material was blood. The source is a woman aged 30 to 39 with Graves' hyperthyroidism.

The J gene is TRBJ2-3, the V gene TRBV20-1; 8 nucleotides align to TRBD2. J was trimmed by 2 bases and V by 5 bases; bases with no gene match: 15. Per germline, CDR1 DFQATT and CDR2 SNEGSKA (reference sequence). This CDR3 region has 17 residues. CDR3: CSALRRTSSVITDTQYF. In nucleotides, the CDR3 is TGCAGTGCTCTCCGGCGGACTAGCTCTGTTATCACAGATACGCAGTATTTT.

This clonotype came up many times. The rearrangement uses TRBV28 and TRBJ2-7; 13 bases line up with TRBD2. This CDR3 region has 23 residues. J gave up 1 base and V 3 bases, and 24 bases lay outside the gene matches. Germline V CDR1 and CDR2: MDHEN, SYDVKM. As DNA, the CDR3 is TGTGCCAGCAGTTTTACCGACCCCCCGCGCCAACGGAAGACTAGCGGGAGGTCCTACGAGCAGTACTTC. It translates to CASSFTDPPRQRKTSGRSYEQYF.

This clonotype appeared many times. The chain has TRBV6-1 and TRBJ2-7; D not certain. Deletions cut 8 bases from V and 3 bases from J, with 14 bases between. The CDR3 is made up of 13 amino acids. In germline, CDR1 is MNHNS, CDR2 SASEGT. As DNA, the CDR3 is TGTGCCAGCGTCACCAAGGGTGGCTACGAGCAGTACTTC. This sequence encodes CASVTKGGYEQYF.

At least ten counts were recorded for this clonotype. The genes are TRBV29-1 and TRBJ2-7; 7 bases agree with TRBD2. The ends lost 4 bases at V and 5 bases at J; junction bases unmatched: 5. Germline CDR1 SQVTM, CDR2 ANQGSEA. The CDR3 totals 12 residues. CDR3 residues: CSVGAGSHEQYF. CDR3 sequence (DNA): TGCAGCGTTGGAGCGGGGAGCCACGAGCAGTACTTC.

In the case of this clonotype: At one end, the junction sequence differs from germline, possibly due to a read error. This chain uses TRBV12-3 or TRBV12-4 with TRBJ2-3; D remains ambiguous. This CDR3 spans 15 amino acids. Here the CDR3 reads CASSLGTAYTDTQYF. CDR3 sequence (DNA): TGTGCCAGCAGCTTAGGCACGGCTTACACAGATACGCAGTATTTT.

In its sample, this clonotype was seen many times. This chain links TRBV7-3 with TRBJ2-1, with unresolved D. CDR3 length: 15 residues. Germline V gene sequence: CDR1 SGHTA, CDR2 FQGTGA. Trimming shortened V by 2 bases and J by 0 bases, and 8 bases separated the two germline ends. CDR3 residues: CASSLGELSYNEQFF. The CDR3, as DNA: TGTGCCAGCAGCTTAGGAGAACTCTCCTACAATGAGCAGTTCTTC. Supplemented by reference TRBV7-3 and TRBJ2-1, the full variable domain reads GAGVSQTPSNKVTEKGKYVELRCDPISGHTALYWYRQSLGQGPEFLIYFQGTGAADDSGLPNDRFFAVRPEGSVSTLKIQRTERGDSAVYLCASSLGELSYNEQFFGPGTRLTVL.

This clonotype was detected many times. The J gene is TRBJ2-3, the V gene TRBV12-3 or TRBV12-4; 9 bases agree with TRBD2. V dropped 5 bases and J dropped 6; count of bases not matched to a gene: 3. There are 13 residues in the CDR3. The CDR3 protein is CASSGGLADTQYF. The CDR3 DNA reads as TGTGCCAGCAGTGGGGGACTAGCCGATACGCAGTATTTT.

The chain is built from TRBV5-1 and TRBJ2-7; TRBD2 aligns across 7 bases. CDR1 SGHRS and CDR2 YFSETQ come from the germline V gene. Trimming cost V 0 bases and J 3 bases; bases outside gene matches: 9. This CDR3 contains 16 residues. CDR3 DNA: TGCGCCAGCAGCTTGGACCAAGCGGGAATTAGCTACGAGCAGTACTTC. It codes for CASSLDQAGISYEQYF. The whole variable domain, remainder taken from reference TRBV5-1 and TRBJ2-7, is KAGVTQTPRYLIKTRGQQVTLSCSPISGHRSVSWYQQTPGQGLQFLFEYFSETQRNKGNFPGRFSGRQFSNSRSEMNVSTLELGDSALYLCASSLDQAGISYEQYFGPGTRLTVT.

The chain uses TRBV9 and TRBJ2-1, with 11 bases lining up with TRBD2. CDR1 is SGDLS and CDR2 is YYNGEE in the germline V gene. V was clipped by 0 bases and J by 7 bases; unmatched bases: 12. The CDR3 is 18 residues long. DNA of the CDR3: TGTGCCAGCAGCGTAGCTCTTTTAGCGGGAGGGCCGGGGAATGAGCAGTTCTTC. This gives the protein CASSVALLAGGPGNEQFF.

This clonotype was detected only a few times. The CDR3 sequence: CASSPQGLAGERDEQFF. The CDR3 DNA sequence: TGTGCCAGCTCACCCCAGGGACTAGCGGGAGAACGGGATGAGCAGTTCTTC. V gene TRBV18 combines with J gene TRBJ2-1; the match to TRBD2 covers 14 bases. Germline lookup yields CDR1 KGHSH and CDR2 LQKENI. The V and J ends lost 3 bases and 8 bases, in that order; junction bases with no gene match: 9. The CDR3 extends over 17 amino acids.

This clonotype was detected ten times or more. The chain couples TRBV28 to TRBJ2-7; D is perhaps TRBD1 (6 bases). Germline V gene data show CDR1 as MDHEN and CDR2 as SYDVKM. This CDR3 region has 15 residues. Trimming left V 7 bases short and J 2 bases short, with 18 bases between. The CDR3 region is CASTSSTGIAYEQYF. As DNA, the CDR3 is TGTGCCAGCACCTCTAGTACAGGGATCGCCTACGAGCAGTACTTC.

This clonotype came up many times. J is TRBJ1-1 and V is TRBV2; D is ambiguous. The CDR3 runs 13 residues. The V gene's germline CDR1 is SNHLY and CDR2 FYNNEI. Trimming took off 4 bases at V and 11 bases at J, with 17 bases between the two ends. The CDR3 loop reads CASSVEVAWMAFF. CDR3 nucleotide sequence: TGTGCCAGCAGTGTGGAGGTCGCGTGGATGGCTTTCTTT.

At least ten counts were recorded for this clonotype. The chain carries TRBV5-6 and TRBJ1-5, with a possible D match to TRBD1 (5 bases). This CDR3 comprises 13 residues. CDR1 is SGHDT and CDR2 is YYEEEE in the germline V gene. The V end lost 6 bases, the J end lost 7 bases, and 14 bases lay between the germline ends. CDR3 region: CASTQRGGQPQHF. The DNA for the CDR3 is TGTGCCAGCACCCAGCGCGGGGGACAGCCCCAGCATTTT.

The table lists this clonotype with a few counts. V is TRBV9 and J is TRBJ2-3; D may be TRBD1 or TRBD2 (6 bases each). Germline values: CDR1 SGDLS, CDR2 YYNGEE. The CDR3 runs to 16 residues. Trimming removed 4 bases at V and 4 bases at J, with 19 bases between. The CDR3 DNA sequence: TGTGCCAGCAGCCCACGGCTGACTAGGGGGGCAGATACGCAGTATTTT. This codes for CASSPRLTRGADTQYF.

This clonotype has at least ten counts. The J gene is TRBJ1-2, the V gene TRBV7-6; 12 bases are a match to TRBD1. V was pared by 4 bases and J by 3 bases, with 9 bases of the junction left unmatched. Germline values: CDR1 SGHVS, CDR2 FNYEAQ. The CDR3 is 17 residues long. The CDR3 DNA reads TGTGCCAGCAGCTCCTTAACGGGACAGGGGGCCCACTATGGCTACACCTTC. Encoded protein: CASSSLTGQGAHYGYTF.

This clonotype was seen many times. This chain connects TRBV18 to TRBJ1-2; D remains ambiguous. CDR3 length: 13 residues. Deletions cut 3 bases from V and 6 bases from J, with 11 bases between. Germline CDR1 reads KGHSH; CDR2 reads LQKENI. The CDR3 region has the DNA TGTGCCAGCTCACCGAATTTGGAAGATGGCTACACCTTC. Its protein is CASSPNLEDGYTF.